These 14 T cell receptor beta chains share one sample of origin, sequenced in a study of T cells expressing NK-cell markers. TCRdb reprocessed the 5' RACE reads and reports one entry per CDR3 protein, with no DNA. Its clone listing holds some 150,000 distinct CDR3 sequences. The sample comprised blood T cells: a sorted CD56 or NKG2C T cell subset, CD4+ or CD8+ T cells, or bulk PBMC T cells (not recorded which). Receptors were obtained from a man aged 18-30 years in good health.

CDR3 residues: CASTSGIYNEQFF. The chain uses TRBV19 and TRBJ2-1; without DNA, the TCRdb call of TRBD2 cannot be checked. Germline V gene sequence: CDR1 LNHDA, CDR2 SQIVND (reference sequence). The CDR3 contains 13 residues.

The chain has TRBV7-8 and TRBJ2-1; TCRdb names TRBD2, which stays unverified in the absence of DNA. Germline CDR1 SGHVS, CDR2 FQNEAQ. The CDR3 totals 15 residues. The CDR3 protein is CASSPITGANNEQFF.

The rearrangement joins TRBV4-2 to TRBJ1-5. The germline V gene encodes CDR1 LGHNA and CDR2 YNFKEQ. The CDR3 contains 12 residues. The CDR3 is CASSQGNQPQHF.

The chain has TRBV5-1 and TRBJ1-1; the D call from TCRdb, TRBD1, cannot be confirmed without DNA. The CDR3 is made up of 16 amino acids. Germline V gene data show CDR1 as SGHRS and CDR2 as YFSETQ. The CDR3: CASSQRSGRMNTEAFF.

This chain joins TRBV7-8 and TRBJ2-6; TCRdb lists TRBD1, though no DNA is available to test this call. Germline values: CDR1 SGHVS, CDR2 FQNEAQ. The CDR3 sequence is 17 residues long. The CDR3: CASSLRARLTGANVLTF.

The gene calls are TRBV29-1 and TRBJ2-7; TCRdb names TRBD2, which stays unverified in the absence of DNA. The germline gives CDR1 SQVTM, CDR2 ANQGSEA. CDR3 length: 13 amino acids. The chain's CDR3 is CSVRGLDILEQYF.

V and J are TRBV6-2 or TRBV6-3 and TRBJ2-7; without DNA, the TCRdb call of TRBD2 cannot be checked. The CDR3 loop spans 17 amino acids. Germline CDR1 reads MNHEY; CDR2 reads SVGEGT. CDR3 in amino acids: CASSYPGTSGLRYEQYF.

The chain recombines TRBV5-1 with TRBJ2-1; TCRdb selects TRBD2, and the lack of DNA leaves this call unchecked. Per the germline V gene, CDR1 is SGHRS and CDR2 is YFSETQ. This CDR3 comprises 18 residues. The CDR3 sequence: CASSLEGVSQYAYNEQFF. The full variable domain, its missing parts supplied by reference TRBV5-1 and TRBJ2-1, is KAGVTQTPRYLIKTRGQQVTLSCSPISGHRSVSWYQQTPGQGLQFLFEYFSETQRNKGNFPGRFSGRQFSNSRSEMNVSTLELGDSALYLCASSLEGVSQYAYNEQFFGPGTRLTVL.

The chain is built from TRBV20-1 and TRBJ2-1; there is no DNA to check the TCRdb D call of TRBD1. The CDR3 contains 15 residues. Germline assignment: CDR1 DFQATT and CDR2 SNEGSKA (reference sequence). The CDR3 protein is CSARGGGGLYNEQFF.

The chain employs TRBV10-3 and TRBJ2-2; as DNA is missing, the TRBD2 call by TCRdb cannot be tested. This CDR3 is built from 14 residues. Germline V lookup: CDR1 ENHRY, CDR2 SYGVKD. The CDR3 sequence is CAISQTLLAGELFF.

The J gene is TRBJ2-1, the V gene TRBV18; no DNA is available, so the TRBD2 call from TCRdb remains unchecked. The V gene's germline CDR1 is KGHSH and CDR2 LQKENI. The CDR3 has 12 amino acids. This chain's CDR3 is CASSYGLAEQFF.

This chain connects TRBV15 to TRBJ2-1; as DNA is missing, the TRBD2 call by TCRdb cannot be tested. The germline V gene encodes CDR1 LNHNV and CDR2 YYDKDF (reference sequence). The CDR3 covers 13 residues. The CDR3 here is CATSRDREDEQFF.

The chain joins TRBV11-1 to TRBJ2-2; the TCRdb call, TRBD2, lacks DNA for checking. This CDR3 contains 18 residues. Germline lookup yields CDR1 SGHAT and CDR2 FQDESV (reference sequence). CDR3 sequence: CASSPSRGRAPNTGELFF.

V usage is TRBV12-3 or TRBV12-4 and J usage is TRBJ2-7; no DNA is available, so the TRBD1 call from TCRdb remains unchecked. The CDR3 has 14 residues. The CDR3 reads CASSPGTENYEQYF.